The present T cell receptor (beta chain) was sequenced within a study of cytomegalovirus exposure and HLA in healthy donors. PCR employed 60 Vbeta and 13 Jbeta primers. Using immunoSEQ multiplex PCR, the repertoire was profiled, and TCRdb retains in-frame clones only, with some absent. This sample has around 130,000 clones, with around 75% found just once. V was clipped by 0 bases and J by 5 bases, with 7 bases between them. The V gene's germline CDR1 is SQVTM and CDR2 ANQGSEA. The CDR3 runs 12 residues. This TCR was sampled from a female donor in good health and CMV-seronegative. The chain couples TRBV29-1 to TRBJ1-1; D remains ambiguous. Source material: PBMCs. CDR3 sequence reads: CSVEDLETEAFF. The DNA of the CDR3 is TGCAGCGTTGAAGATCTAGAGACTGAAGCTTTCTTT.